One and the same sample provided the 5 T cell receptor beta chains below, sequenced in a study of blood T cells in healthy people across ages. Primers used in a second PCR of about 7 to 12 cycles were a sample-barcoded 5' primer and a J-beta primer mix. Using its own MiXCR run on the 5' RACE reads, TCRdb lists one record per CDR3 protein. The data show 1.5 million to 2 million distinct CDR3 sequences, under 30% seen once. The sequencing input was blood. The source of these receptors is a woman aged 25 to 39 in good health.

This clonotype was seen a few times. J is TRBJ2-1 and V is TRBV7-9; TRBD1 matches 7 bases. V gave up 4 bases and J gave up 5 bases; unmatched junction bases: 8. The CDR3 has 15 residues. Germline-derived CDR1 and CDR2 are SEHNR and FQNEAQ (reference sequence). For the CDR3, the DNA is TGTGCCAGCAGCTCTACAGGGGTAGGGGACAATGAGCAGTTCTTC. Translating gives CASSSTGVGDNEQFF.

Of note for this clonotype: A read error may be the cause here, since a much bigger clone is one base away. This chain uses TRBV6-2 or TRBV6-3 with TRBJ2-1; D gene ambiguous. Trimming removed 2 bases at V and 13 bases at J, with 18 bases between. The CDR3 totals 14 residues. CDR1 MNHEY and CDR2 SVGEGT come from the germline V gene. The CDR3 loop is CASSYRARQETQFF. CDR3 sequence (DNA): TGTGCCAGCAGTTACCGAGCGAGGCAAGAGACCCAGTTCTTC.

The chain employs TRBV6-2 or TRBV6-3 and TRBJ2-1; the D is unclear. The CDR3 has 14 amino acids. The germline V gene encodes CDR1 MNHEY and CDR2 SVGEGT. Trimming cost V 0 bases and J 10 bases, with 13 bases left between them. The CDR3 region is CASSYSASRVEQFF. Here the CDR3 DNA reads TGTGCCAGCAGTTACTCCGCTAGTAGGGTAGAGCAGTTCTTC.

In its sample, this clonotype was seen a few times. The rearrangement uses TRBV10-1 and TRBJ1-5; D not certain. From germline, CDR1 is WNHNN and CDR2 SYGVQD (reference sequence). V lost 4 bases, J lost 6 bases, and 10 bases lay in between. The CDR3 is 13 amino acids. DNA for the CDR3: TGCGCCAGCAGTGGACAAGTGGGTCAGCCCCAGCATTTT. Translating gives CASSGQVGQPQHF.

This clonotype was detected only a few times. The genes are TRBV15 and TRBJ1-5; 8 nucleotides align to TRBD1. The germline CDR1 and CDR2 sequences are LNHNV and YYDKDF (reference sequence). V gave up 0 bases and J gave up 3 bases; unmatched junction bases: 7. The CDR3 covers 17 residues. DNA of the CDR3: TGTGCCACCAGCAGAGAATCGACAGGGGTTCCCAATCAGCCCCAGCATTTT. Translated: CATSRESTGVPNQPQHF.